The rows below give T cell receptor beta chains drawn from one sample of a study of CD8 T cells in ankylosing spondylitis. In TCRdb, the 5' RACE reads were re-called with MiXCR into one record per CDR3 protein. The repertoire consists of approximately 240,000 distinct CDR3 sequences, with under 30% occurring once and the leading ten covering approximately 0.61%. The sample taken for sequencing was blood, either unsorted or a sorted T cell fraction (not recorded which). These receptor sequences come from a male donor with ankylosing spondylitis or in good health (not recorded which). The CDR3 runs from the conserved cysteine through the conserved F or W. D genes are given only for firm matches. Not every row has a clone size; where given, it reads once, few, many or a size class.

D gene	V gene	J gene	clone size	CDR3 protein	CDR3 DNA
TRBD2	TRBV20-1	TRBJ2-5	many	CSARKSGGTQETQYF	TGCAGTGCTAGGAAGAGCGGGGGGACTCAAGAGACCCAGTACTTC
.	TRBV29-1	TRBJ2-5	few	CSVRARLVQETQYF	TGCAGCGTCCGCGCCCGACTCGTACAAGAGACCCAGTACTTC
.	TRBV29-1	TRBJ2-1	many	CSVGEGGGTEQFF	TGCAGCGTTGGGGAGGGCGGGGGCACTGAGCAGTTCTTC
TRBD2	TRBV20-1	TRBJ2-3	few	CSARDTLAGSTDTQYF	TGCAGTGCTAGAGATACCCTAGCGGGGAGCACAGATACGCAGTATTTT
TRBD2	TRBV10-3	TRBJ2-1	.	CATGTTYNEQFF	TGTGCCACCGGGACTACCTACAATGAGCAGTTCTTC
.	TRBV20-1	TRBJ2-1	many	CSAEDRVSSYNEQFF	TGCAGTGCTGAGGACCGGGTGAGCTCCTACAATGAGCAGTTCTTC
.	TRBV10-3	TRBJ1-1	many	CAISDPTTAMNTEAFF	TGTGCCATCAGTGACCCCACGACAGCCATGAACACTGAAGCTTTCTTT
TRBD2	TRBV5-6	TRBJ2-3	few	CASRLAGFTDTQYF	TGTGCCAGCAGACTAGCGGGATTCACAGATACGCAGTATTTT
.	TRBV15	TRBJ1-2	.	CATSRDPGVNYGYTF	TGTGCCACCAGCAGAGATCCCGGGGTTAACTATGGCTACACCTTC
.	TRBV6-5	TRBJ2-5	many	CASSYSRGVETQYF	TGTGCCAGCAGTTACTCGAGGGGGGTAGAGACCCAGTACTTC
.	TRBV20-1	TRBJ2-7	once	CSAPGLEQYF	TGCAGTGCCCCGGGCCTCGAGCAGTACTTC